The text below deals with one TCR beta chain. This record comes from a study of blood T cell repertoires in COVID-19. Overall study: The cDNA or gDNA used as material had been derived from T cells, B-cell-depleted T cells, or PBMCs.

Per germline, CDR1 SGHRS and CDR2 YFSETQ. The CDR3 has 14 residues. The V and J ends lost 1 base and 10 bases respectively, with 12 bases between them. As processed by the authors: For nucleated cells, counts were estimated from reference gene primer amplification. The table came from immunoSEQ multiplex PCR; TCRdb's copy has only in-frame clones and leaves some out. V and J calls and clone size are those listed in that table; D and trimming were worked out from the DNA. The table includes about 66,000 clones, roughly 86% detected once. The chain employs TRBV5-1 and TRBJ1-6, with D hard to call. This receptor was obtained from a man aged 60-69 years with acute or convalescent COVID-19. Sequencing input: peripheral blood. CDR3 DNA: TGCGCCAGCAGCTTGAGGGTAACGGGGTCACCCCTCCACTTT. Translated, it gives CASSLRVTGSPLHF.